The table lists the clone carrying this T cell receptor (beta chain) with a few counts. Its antigen remains unknown. CDR1 is DFQATT and CDR2 is SNEGSKA in the germline V gene (reference sequence). The CDR3 sequence is 8 residues long. Trimming left V 3 bases short and J 10 bases short, with 1 base between. Researchers tagged individual cDNA molecules with unique molecular identifiers. TCRdb re-called the 5' RACE reads with MiXCR, one entry per CDR3 protein. Altogether some 64,000 distinct CDR3 sequences are present, approximately 8.8% being singletons, with the ten largest covering 13%. The data stem from a study of early T cells in non-severe SARS-CoV-2 infection. Study in general: Sequencing targeted bulk RNA from unsorted whole blood, leaving chains unpaired. Study-wide points: The VDJdb matching leaned toward anti-spike CD8 responses and overlooked private and CD4 specificities.

This rearrangement joins TRBV20-1 to TRBJ2-1, with D unresolved. The sequencing used whole blood, collected at baseline. The origin of this receptor is an adult who was a healthcare worker with PCR-confirmed SARS-CoV-2 infection or an uninfected control (not recorded which). The CDR3 spells CSAREQFF. Written as DNA, the CDR3 is TGCAGTGCTAGGGAGCAGTTCTTC.